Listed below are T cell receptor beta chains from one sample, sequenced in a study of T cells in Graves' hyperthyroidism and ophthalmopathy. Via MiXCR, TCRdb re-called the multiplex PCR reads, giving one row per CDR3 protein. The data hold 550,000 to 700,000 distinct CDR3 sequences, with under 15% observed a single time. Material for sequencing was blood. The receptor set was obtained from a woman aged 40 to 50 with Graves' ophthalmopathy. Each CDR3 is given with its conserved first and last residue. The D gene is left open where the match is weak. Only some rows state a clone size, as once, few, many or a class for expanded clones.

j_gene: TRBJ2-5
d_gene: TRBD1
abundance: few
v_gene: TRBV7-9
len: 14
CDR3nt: TGTGCCAGCAGCTTAAGGGGGCGGAGGGAGACCCAGTACTTC
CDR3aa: CASSLRGRRETQYF

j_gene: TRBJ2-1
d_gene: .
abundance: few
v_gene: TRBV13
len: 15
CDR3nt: TGTGCCAGCAGCTTATCCCTCCGAGGGGACAATGAGCAGTTCTTC
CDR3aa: CASSLSLRGDNEQFF

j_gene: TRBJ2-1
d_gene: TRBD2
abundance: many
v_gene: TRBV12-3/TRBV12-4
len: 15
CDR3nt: TGTGCCAGCAGCCCCCAGGCGGGGGTGAGTAATGAGCAGTTCTTC
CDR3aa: CASSPQAGVSNEQFF

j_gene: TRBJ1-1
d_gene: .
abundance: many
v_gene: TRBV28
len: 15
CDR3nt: TGTGCCAGCAATTACCCCGGGGCAGTGAACACTGAAGCTTTCTTT
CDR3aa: CASNYPGAVNTEAFF

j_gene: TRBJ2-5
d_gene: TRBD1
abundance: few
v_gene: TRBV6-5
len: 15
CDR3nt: TGTGCCAGCAGTTACCCCCAGGGGGTAGAAGAGACCCAGTACTTC
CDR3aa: CASSYPQGVEETQYF

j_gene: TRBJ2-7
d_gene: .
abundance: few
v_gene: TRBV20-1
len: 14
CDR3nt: TGCAGTGCTAGCCCGGCTAGCGACAGCTACGAGCAGTACTTC
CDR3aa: CSASPASDSYEQYF

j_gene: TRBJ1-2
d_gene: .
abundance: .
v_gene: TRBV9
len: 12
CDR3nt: TGTGCCAGCAGCGTAGATGGGGGAGGCTACACCTTC
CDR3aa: CASSVDGGGYTF

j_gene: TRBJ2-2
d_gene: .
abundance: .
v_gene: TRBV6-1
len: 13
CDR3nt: TGTGCCAGCCTAGGGGTGGGCACCGGGGAGCTGTTTTTT
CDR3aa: CASLGVGTGELFF

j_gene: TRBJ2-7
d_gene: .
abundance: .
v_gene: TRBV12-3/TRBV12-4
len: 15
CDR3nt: TGTGCCAGCACCCAGGGGCTGCCCAGCCCCTACGAGCAGTACTTC
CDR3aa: CASTQGLPSPYEQYF

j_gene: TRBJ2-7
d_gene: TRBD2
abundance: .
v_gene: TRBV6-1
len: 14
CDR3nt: TGTGCCAGCATTCCGGGACTAGCAAACTACGAGCAGTACTTC
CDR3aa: CASIPGLANYEQYF

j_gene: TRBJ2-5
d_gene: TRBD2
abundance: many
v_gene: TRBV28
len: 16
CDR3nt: TGTGCCAGCAGTTTATATAGCGGGAGGGCCAGAGAGACCCAGTACTTC
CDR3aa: CASSLYSGRARETQYF

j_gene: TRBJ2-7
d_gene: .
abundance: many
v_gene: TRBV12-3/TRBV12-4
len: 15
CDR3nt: TGTGCCAGCAGTTTCGGCCCGGGACTGACCTACGAGCAGTACTTC
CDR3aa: CASSFGPGLTYEQYF

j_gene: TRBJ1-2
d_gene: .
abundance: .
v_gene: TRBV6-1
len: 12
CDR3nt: TGTGCCAGCAACGCAAGTCCATATGGCTACACCTTC
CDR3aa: CASNASPYGYTF

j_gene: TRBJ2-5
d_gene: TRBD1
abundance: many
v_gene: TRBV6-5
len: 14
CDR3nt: TGTGCCAGCAGTTATAACGACAGGGGTGAGACCCAGTACTTC
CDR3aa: CASSYNDRGETQYF

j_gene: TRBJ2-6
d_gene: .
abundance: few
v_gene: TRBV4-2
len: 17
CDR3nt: TGTGCCAGCAGCCTCCCCTCCGGAGATACTGGGGCCAACGTCCTGACTTTC
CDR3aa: CASSLPSGDTGANVLTF